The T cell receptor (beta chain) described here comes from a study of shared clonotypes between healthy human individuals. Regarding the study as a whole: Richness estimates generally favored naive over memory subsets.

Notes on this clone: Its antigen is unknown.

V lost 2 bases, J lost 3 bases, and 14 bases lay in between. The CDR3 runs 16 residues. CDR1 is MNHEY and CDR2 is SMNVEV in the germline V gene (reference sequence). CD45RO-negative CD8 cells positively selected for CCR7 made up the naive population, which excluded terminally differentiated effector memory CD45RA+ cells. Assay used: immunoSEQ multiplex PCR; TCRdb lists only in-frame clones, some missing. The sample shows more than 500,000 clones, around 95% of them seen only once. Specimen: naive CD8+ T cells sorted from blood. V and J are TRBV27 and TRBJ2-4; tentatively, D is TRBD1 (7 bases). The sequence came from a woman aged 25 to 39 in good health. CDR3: CASSLNAGGFKNIQYF. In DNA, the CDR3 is TGTGCCAGCAGTTTAAATGCAGGGGGGTTCAAAAACATTCAGTACTTC.